This T cell receptor beta chain was observed in a study of blood T cell repertoires in COVID-19. Study-wide context: Acute and convalescent COVID-19 samples came from the United States, Italy and Spain. PBMCs, B-cell-depleted T cells, or T cells were the source of the cDNA or gDNA that made up the material.

The authors' processing: For nucleated cells, counts were estimated from reference gene primer amplification. Method: immunoSEQ multiplex PCR; TCRdb's copy keeps in-frame clones and lacks some. From that table come the V and J calls and clone size; the DNA was used to work out D and trimming. The repertoire consists of about 240,000 clones, with about four fifths occurring once and the leading ten covering approximately 10%. Germline CDR1 MNHEY, CDR2 SMNVEV (reference sequence). The CDR3 is 13 residues long. The J segment lost 7 bases and the V segment lost 6 bases, leaving 5 bases of the junction unmatched.

The sequence derives from a woman older than 75 with acute or convalescent COVID-19. The genes are TRBV27 and TRBJ1-5, with TRBD1 matching 8 bases. The specimen sequenced was peripheral blood. The CDR3 sequence is CASRRTGYQPQHF. CDR3 sequence (DNA): TGTGCCAGCAGGCGGACAGGGTACCAGCCCCAGCATTTT.